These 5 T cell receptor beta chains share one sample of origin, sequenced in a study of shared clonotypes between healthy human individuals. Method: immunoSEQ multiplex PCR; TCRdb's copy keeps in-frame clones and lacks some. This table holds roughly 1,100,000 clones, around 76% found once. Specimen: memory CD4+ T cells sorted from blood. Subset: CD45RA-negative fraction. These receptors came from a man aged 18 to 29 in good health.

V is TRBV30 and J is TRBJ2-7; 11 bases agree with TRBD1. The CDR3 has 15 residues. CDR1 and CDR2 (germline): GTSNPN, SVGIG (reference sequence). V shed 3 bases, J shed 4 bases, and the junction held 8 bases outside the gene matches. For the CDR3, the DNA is TGTGCCTGGAGGGAACCGGGACAGGGGGGATACGAGCAGTACTTC. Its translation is CAWREPGQGGYEQYF.

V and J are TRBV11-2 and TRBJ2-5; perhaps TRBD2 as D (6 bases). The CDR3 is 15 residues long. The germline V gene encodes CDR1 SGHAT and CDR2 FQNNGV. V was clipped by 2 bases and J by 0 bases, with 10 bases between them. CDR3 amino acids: CASSLSGEYQETQYF. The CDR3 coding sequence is TGTGCCAGCAGCTTATCGGGGGAGTACCAAGAGACCCAGTACTTC.

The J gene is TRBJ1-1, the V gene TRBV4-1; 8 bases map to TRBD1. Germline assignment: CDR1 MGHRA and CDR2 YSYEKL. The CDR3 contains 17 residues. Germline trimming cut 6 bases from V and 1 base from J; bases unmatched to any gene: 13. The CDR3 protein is CASRSPGQVTTNTEAFF. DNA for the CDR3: TGCGCCAGCAGATCCCCGGGACAGGTAACGACGAACACTGAAGCTTTCTTT.

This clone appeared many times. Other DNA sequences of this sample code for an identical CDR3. CDR3: CASSETRRETQYF. In DNA, the CDR3 is TGTGCCAGCAGTGAGACTAGGAGGGAGACCCAGTACTTC. The chain is built from TRBV6-1 and TRBJ2-5, with a weak D call TRBD2 (6 bases). Per the germline V gene, CDR1 is MNHNS and CDR2 is SASEGT. V lost 3 bases and J 5 bases, leaving 10 bases between the germline ends. The CDR3 sequence is 13 residues long.

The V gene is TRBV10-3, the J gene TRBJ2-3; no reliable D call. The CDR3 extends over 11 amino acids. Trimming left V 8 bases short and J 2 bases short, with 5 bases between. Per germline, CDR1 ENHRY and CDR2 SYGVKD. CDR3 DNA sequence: TGTGCCATCGGGGACACAGATACGCAGTATTTT. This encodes CAIGDTDTQYF.